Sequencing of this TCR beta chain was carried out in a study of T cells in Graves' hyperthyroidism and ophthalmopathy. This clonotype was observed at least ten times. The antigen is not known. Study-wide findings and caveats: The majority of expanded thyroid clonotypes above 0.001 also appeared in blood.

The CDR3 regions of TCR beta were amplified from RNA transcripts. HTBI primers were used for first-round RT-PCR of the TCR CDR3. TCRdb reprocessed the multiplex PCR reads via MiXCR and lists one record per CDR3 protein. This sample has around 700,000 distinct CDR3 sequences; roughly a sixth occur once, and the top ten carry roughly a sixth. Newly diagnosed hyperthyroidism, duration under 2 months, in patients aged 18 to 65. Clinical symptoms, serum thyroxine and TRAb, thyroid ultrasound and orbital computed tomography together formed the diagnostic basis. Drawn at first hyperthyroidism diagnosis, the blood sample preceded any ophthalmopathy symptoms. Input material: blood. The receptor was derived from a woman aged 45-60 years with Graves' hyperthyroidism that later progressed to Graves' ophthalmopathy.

This chain's CDR3 is CASSTRGVDREETQYF. CDR3 coding DNA: TGCGCCAGCAGCACCCGAGGCGTGGACAGGGAAGAGACCCAGTACTTC. The V and J genes are TRBV5-1 and TRBJ2-5, with 8 bases that match TRBD1. J lost 3 bases, V lost 4 bases, and 11 bases had no gene match. The germline V gene encodes CDR1 SGHRS and CDR2 YFSETQ. The CDR3 totals 16 residues.